This section outlines one T cell receptor (beta chain) sequence together with its context. The record originates from a study of T cells after yellow fever vaccination. TCRdb fed the 5' RACE reads into MiXCR, producing one record per CDR3 protein. The top ten hold 3% to 3.5% of the sample, which has some 300,000 distinct CDR3 sequences, roughly 9% seen once. Material: CD4+ T cells sorted from PBMCs, obtained 5 days after the yellow fever booster vaccination. The source of this sequence is a man between 18 and 29 years old who received the YFV17D yellow fever vaccine.

CDR3 sequence (DNA): TGTGCCAGCAGCTTTAGTAGGGGTGAGCAGTTCTTC. Residues: CASSFSRGEQFF. The chain is built from TRBV7-6 and TRBJ2-1, with D tentatively TRBD1 (5 bases). The CDR3 has 12 residues. Between the trimmed V and J ends, which lost 3 bases and 9 bases, there was a span of 9 bases. CDR1 is SGHVS, CDR2 FNYEAQ, per germline.